The T cell receptor beta chain under discussion was sequenced for a study of T-cell reconstitution after alpha-beta-depleted transplantation in children. TCRbeta library construction was performed incorporating unique molecular identifiers. TCRdb reprocessed the PCR reads with MiXCR, giving one entry per CDR3 protein. Of approximately 250,000 distinct CDR3 sequences listed, roughly a quarter were seen once; the top ten hold over 2.5%. General study findings and limits: About two months after transplant, alpha-beta T cells reportedly came from several hundred expanded graft clones. Newly made T cells mostly supplied T-cell counts and diversity one year after transplant. Surviving recipient T cells and thymic progenitors underlay high day-60 TCRbeta diversity in some patients.

The CDR3 covers 12 residues. Trimming cost V 7 bases and J 1 base, with 10 bases left between them. The germline V gene encodes CDR1 SQVTM and CDR2 ANQGSEA. This clonotype was counted many times. Its antigen is currently unknown. The source material was PBMCs, sampled before TCRalphabeta/CD19-depleted stem cell transplant. This chain joins TRBV29-1 and TRBJ1-1, with D uncertain. The TCR comes from a girl under 10 years old with Fanconi anemia, due to receive a stem cell transplant. CDR3 region: CSGETQNTEAFF. CDR3 coding DNA: TGCAGCGGAGAGACCCAGAACACTGAAGCTTTCTTT.